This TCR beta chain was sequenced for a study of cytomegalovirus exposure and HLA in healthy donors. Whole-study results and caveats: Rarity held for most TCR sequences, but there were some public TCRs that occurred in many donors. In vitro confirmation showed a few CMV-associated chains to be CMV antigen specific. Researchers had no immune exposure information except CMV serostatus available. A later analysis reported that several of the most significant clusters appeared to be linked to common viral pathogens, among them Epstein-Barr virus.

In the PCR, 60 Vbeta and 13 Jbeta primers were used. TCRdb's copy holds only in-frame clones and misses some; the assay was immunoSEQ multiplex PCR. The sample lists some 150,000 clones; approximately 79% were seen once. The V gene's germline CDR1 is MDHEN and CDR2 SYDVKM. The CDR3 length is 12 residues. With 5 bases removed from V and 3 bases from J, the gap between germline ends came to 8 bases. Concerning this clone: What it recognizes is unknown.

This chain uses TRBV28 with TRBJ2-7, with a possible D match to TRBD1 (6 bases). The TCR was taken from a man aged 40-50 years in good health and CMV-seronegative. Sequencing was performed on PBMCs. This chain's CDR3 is CASSPQGYEQYF. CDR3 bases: TGTGCCAGCAGTCCACAGGGCTACGAGCAGTACTTC.